Following are 18 T cell receptor beta chains from one sample sequenced in a study of T cell responses to AZD1222 COVID-19 vaccine. Repertoires were generated with immunoSEQ multiplex PCR, while TCRdb's copy carries only in-frame clones and drops some. Of tens of thousands of clones in the sample, roughly 90% are singletons; the top ten hold 17%. The sample consisted of peripheral blood, taken on day 0 of AZD1222 vaccination. All receptors derive from an adult in good health.

The J gene is TRBJ1-2, the V gene TRBV5-8, with 7 nucleotides matching TRBD1. Germline values: CDR1 SGHTS, CDR2 YDEGEE. With V trimmed by 3 bases and J by 0 bases, 5 bases remained unmatched. The CDR3 contains 15 residues. The DNA for the CDR3 is TGTGCCAGCAGCTCAATTACAGGGGCTAACTATGGCTACACCTTC. Its translation: CASSSITGANYGYTF.

The chain joins TRBV7-2 to TRBJ2-1; perhaps D is TRBD1 or TRBD2 (5 bases each). The V gene's germline CDR1 is SGHTA and CDR2 FQGNSA. CDR3 size: 16 residues. V was trimmed by 1 base and J by 4 bases, leaving 14 bases between them. The CDR3 region is CASSLGGSLIYNEQFF. The CDR3 DNA sequence: TGTGCCAGCAGCTTAGGGGGGTCCCTCATTTACAATGAGCAGTTCTTC.

The V and J genes are TRBV29-1 and TRBJ2-3; no firm D call. Germline lookup yields CDR1 SQVTM and CDR2 ANQGSEA. Trimming removed 7 bases from V and 0 bases from J, with 14 bases in between. The CDR3 loop spans 14 amino acids. The CDR3 loop is CSAPTFSSTDTQYF. For the CDR3, the DNA is TGCAGCGCACCGACATTTTCTAGCACAGATACGCAGTATTTT.

The chain is built from TRBV9 and TRBJ1-3; D not certain. CDR1 and CDR2 from the germline V gene are SGDLS and YYNGEE. The CDR3 spans 16 residues. The V and J ends lost 0 bases and 0 bases respectively, with 10 bases between them. CDR3 bases: TGTGCCAGCAGCGTAGGGAGCGGAAGCTCTGGAAACACCATATATTTT. The encoded protein is CASSVGSGSSGNTIYF.

The chain employs TRBV18 and TRBJ2-1; the match to TRBD2 covers 12 bases. This CDR3 is built from 16 residues. CDR1 is KGHSH and CDR2 is LQKENI in the germline V gene. Trimming took 6 bases from V and 0 from J; bases not matched to a gene: 3. Here the CDR3 DNA reads TGTGCCAGCTCGCTAGCGGGGGGGCTCTCCTACAATGAGCAGTTCTTC. It translates to CASSLAGGLSYNEQFF.

The chain is built from TRBV11-3 and TRBJ2-5; the match to TRBD2 covers 12 bases. In germline, CDR1 is SGHNT, CDR2 YENEEA. CDR3 length equals 16 residues. Unmatched junction bases numbered 5, after V lost 5 bases and J lost 1 base. CDR3 loop: CASSPTSGGFQETQYF. The CDR3 nucleotides read TGTGCCAGCAGCCCTACTAGCGGGGGGTTCCAAGAGACCCAGTACTTC.

This rearrangement joins TRBV3-1 (or the pseudogene TRBV3-2) to TRBJ1-6; weak D call: TRBD1 (6 bases). Germline assignment: CDR1 LGHDT and CDR2 YNNKEL (reference sequence). Trimming pared 0 bases from V and 5 bases from J, leaving 17 bases between. The CDR3 has 18 amino acids. The CDR3 bases are TGTGCCAGCAGCCAAGAGGGGGTGTGGGGGGCAGATAATTCACCCCTCCACTTT. The encoded protein is CASSQEGVWGADNSPLHF.

The V call is TRBV14, the J call TRBJ1-5; D possibly corresponds to TRBD1 (5 bases). Trimming shortened V by 5 bases and J by 0 bases, and 14 bases separated the two germline ends. From germline, CDR1 is SGHDN and CDR2 FVKESK. The CDR3 extends over 16 amino acids. This CDR3 is CASSSRDGNSNQPQHF. The CDR3 DNA follows: TGTGCCAGCAGCTCTCGGGACGGTAATAGCAATCAGCCCCAGCATTTT.

This sequence joins TRBV5-6 and TRBJ1-1, with D possibly being TRBD1 (5 bases). Looked up from germline, CDR1 is SGHDT and CDR2 is YYEEEE. The V and J ends lost 1 base and 8 bases respectively, with 9 bases between them. This CDR3 is 12 amino acids long. In nucleotides, the CDR3 is TGTGCCAGCAGCTTGACAGGACTCGAAGCTTTCTTT. Its protein product is CASSLTGLEAFF.

This clone has just one count. This chain uses TRBV29-1 with TRBJ2-1, with TRBD1 as a possible D gene (5 bases). V dropped 8 bases and J dropped 6 bases, with 17 bases sitting between them. This CDR3 spans 13 amino acids. Germline V gene lookup returns CDR1 SQVTM and CDR2 ANQGSEA. CDR3 amino acids: CSSRQGPTNEQFF. As DNA, the CDR3 is TGCAGCTCCCGGCAGGGTCCTACCAATGAGCAGTTCTTC.

The V and J genes are TRBV25-1 and TRBJ1-1; D unclear. In germline, CDR1 is MGHDK, CDR2 SYGVNS. The CDR3 sequence is 15 residues long. V was trimmed by 2 bases and J by 2 bases, leaving 12 bases between them. The CDR3 sequence: CASSESTRSNTEAFF. The CDR3 nucleotides are TGTGCCAGCAGTGAAAGTACCCGAAGTAACACTGAAGCTTTCTTT.

CDR3 sequence (DNA): TGTGCCAGCAGTTACTCGATGGCAGGCCTCCTGTACGAGCAGTACTTC. Encoded protein: CASSYSMAGLLYEQYF. The genes are TRBV6-2 or TRBV6-3 and TRBJ2-7, with unresolved D. The CDR3 covers 16 residues. Trimming removed 0 bases at V and 4 bases at J, with 16 bases between. Germline lookup yields CDR1 MNHEY and CDR2 SVGEGT.

CDR3 DNA sequence: TGCGCCAGCAGCCCAGGACAGAACACCGGGGAGCTGTTTTTT. It is translated as CASSPGQNTGELFF. The V call is TRBV4-1, the J call TRBJ2-2, with a weak D call TRBD1 (5 bases). V shed 4 bases and J shed 1 base, with 7 bases lying between them. This CDR3 spans 14 amino acids. From germline, CDR1 is MGHRA and CDR2 YSYEKL.

The chain recombines TRBV6-5 with TRBJ1-5, with 8 nucleotides matching TRBD1. Germline V lookup: CDR1 MNHEY, CDR2 SVGAGI. This CDR3 has 14 residues. J was trimmed by 5 bases and V by 6 bases; bases with no gene match: 6. The DNA of the CDR3 is TGTGCCAGCAGCCGCTTGACAGGGGATCAGCCCCAGCATTTT. The encoded protein is CASSRLTGDQPQHF.

The chain uses TRBV7-6 and TRBJ2-3; tentatively, D is TRBD1 or TRBD2 (5 bases each). The V gene's germline CDR1 is SGHVS and CDR2 FNYEAQ. The CDR3 runs to 19 residues. Trimming took 4 bases from V and 0 from J, leaving 23 bases between them. In DNA form, the CDR3 reads TGTGCCAGCAGCTCCTTCCGGGGCGCCATCCCCTCTAGCACAGATACGCAGTATTTT. Translating it yields CASSSFRGAIPSSTDTQYF.

The chain recombines TRBV12-3 or TRBV12-4 with TRBJ2-3; 7 bases fit TRBD2. CDR3 size: 13 residues. Trimming removed 6 bases from V and 6 bases from J; junction bases left unmatched: 6. The CDR3 region has the DNA TGTGCCAGCAGGCGCGGGGGTGGGGATACGCAGTATTTT. Residues: CASRRGGGDTQYF.

V is TRBV4-1 and J is TRBJ1-1; no definite D call. CDR1 is MGHRA, CDR2 YSYEKL, per germline. This CDR3 is built from 16 residues. The V gene lost 0 bases and the J gene lost 3 bases, with 14 bases spanning the gap. This chain's CDR3 is CASSQEYRVRDTEAFF. The CDR3 region has the DNA TGCGCCAGCAGCCAAGAATACCGGGTTCGGGACACTGAAGCTTTCTTT.

The CDR3 sequence: CATSRVIGTDSGNTIYF. The CDR3 nucleotides are TGTGCCACCAGCAGAGTTATCGGGACTGACTCTGGAAACACCATATATTTT. V gene TRBV15 combines with J gene TRBJ1-3, with D possibly TRBD1 on 5 matching bases. There are 17 residues in the CDR3. Trimming left V 1 base short and J 0 bases short, with 13 bases between. Germline V lookup: CDR1 LNHNV, CDR2 YYDKDF (reference sequence).